This T cell receptor (beta chain) was recorded in a study of blood T cell repertoires in COVID-19. Sequencing used immunoSEQ multiplex PCR; TCRdb keeps in-frame clones, though not all of them. The sample has about 400,000 clones, more than 75% seen once. Germline values: CDR1 SQVTM, CDR2 ANQGSEA. This CDR3 has 14 residues. Trimming took off 3 bases at V and 4 bases at J, with 15 bases between the two ends. The chain couples TRBV29-1 to TRBJ1-2; D might be TRBD1 (6 bases). This clonotype was sampled from a human donor in a cohort sampled during active COVID-19. The specimen was peripheral blood. The CDR3 coding sequence is TGCAGCGTTGACGCTTCCCCCAGGGGCTATGGCTACACCTTC. Translated, it gives CSVDASPRGYGYTF.